What follows describes a single TCR beta chain. TCR beta VDJ combinations and CDR3 sequences were profiled from genomic DNA. TCRdb used MiXCR to reprocess the reads, holding one entry per CDR3 protein. The sample lists fewer than 250,000 distinct CDR3 sequences, roughly 50% occurring once. These data come from a study of CD8+CD57+ T cells in acquired aplastic anemia. CD8+CD57+ cell expansion, shown by flow cytometry, had occurred in the patients selected for sequencing. The patients all had a severe acquired aplastic anemia diagnosis. Trimming took 7 bases from V and 4 from J, leaving 13 bases between them. This CDR3 spans 12 amino acids. Germline CDR1 is GTSNPN and CDR2 is SVGIG (reference sequence).

This sequence originates from a human donor with aplastic anemia. This chain joins TRBV30 and TRBJ1-1; tentatively, D is TRBD1 (6 bases). The specimen sequenced was sorted CD4+, CD8+, or CD8+CD57+ T cells (not recorded which) from PBMCs. The chain's CDR3 is CALEGGSTEAFF. The CDR3 DNA sequence: TGTGCCTTGGAGGGGGGGAGCACTGAAGCTTTCTTT.